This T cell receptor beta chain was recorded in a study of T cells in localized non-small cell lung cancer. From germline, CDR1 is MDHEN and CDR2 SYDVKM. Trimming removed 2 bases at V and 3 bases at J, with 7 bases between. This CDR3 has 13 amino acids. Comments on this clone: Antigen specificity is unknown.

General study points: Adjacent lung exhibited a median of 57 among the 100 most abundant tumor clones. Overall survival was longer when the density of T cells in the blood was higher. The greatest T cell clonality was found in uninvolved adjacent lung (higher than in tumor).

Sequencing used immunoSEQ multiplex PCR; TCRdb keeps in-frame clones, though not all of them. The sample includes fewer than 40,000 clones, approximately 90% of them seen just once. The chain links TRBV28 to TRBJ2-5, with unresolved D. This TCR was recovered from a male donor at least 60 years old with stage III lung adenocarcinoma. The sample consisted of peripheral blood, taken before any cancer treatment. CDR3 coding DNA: TGTGCCAGCAGTTTAAATTTGAAAGAGACCCAGTACTTC. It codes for CASSLNLKETQYF.